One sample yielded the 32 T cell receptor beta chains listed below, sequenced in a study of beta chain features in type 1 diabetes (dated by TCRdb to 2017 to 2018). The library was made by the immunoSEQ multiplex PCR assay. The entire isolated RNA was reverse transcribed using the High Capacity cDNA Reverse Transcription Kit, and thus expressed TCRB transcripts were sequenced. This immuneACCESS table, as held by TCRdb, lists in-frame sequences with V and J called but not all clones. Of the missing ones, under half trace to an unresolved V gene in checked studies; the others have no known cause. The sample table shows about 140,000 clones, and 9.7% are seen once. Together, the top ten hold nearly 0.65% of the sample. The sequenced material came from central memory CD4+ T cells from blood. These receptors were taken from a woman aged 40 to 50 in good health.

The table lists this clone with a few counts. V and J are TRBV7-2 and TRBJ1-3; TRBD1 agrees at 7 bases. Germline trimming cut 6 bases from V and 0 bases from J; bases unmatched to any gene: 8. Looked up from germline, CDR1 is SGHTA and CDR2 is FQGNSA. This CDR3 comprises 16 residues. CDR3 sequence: CASRPTGHVSGNTIYF. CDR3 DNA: TGTGCCAGCAGACCGACAGGGCACGTCTCTGGAAACACCATATATTTT.

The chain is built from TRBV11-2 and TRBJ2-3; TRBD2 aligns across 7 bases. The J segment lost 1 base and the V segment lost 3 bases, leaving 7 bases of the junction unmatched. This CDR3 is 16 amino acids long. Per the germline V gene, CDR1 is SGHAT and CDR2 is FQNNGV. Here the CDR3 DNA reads TGTGCCAGCAGCTTGGAGCGGGGCAGCCGCACAGATACGCAGTATTTT. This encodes CASSLERGSRTDTQYF.

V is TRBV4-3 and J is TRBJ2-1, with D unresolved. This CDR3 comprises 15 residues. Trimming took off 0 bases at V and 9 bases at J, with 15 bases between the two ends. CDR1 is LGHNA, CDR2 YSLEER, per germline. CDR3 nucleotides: TGCGCCAGCAGCCAAGATCACCTAAGCCTGAGTGAGCAGTTCTTC. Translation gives CASSQDHLSLSEQFF.

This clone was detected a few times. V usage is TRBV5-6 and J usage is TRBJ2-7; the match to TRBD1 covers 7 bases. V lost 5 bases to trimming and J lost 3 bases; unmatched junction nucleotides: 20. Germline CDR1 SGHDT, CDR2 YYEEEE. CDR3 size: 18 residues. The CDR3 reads CASSVAGQDGVGIYEQYF. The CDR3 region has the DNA TGTGCCAGCAGTGTAGCTGGACAGGACGGGGTAGGGATCTACGAGCAGTACTTC.

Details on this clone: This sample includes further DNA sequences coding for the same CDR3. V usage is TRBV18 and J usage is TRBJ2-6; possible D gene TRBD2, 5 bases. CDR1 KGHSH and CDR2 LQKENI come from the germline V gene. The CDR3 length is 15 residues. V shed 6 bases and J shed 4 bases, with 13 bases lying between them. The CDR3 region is CASSTGSSGANVLTF. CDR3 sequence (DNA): TGTGCCAGCTCTACGGGATCGTCGGGGGCCAACGTCCTGACTTTC.

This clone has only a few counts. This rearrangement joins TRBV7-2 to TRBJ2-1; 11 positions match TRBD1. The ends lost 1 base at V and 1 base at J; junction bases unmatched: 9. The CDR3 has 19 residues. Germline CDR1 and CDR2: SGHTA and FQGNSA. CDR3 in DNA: TGTGCCAGCAGCTTAGATGGACAGGGGGCGGGTGGTTCCTACAATGAGCAGTTCTTC. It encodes CASSLDGQGAGGSYNEQFF.

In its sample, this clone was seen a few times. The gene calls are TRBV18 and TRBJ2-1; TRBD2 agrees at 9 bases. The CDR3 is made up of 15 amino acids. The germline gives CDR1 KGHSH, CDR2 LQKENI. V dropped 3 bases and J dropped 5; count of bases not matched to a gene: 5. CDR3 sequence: CASSPSSGGHNEQFF. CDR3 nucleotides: TGTGCCAGCTCACCTTCGAGCGGGGGGCACAATGAGCAGTTCTTC.

The CDR3 DNA reads TGTGCCAGCAGGCGAATCCCGGGACTTCCCTCCAGCGGGGAGCTGTTTTTT. Translating it yields CASRRIPGLPSSGELFF. V and J are TRBV27 and TRBJ2-2; possibly TRBD2 for D (6 bases). Germline loops: CDR1 MNHEY, CDR2 SMNVEV (reference sequence). Between the trimmed V and J ends, which lost 6 bases and 7 bases, there was a span of 24 bases. CDR3 length: 17 amino acids.

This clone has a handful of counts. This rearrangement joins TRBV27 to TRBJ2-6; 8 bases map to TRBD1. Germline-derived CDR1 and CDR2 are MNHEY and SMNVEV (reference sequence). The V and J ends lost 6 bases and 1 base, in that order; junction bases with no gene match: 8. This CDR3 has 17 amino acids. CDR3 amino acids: CASSPIRTGSGANVLTF. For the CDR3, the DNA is TGTGCCAGCAGCCCTATAAGGACAGGGTCTGGGGCCAACGTCCTGACTTTC.

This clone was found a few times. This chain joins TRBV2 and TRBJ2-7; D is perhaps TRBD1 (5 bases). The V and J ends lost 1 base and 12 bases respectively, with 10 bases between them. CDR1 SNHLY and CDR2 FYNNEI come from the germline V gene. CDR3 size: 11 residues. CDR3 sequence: CASSEGGVRYF. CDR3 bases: TGTGCCAGCAGTGAAGGGGGCGTCCGGTACTTC.

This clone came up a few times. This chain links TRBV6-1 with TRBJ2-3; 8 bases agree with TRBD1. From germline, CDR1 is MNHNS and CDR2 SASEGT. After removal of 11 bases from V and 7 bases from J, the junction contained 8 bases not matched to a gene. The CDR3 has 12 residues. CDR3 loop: CAGGTGGYTQYF. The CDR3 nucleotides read TGTGCCGGCGGGACAGGAGGATATACGCAGTATTTT.

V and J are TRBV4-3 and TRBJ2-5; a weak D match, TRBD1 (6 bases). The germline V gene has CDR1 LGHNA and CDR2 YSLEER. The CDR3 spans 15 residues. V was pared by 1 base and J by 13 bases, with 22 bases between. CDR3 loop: CASSQVAGVGIDPYF. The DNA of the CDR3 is TGCGCCAGCAGCCAAGTCGCAGGGGTTGGGATCGATCCGTACTTC.

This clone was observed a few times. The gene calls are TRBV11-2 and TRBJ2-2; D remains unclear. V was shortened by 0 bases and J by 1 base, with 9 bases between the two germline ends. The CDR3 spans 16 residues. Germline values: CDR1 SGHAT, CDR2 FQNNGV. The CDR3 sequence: CASSLEAAMNTGELFF. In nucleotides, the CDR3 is TGTGCCAGCAGCTTAGAGGCGGCCATGAACACCGGGGAGCTGTTTTTT.

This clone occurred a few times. CDR3 amino acids: CASSSGDRGRNIQYF. As DNA, the CDR3 is TGTGCCAGCAGCTCCGGGGACAGGGGTCGGAACATTCAGTACTTC. J is TRBJ2-4 and V is TRBV13; 10 bases are shared with TRBD1. The V gene's germline CDR1 is PRHDT and CDR2 FYEKMQ (reference sequence). The CDR3 consists of 15 residues. V trimming: 4 bases; J trimming: 7 bases; junction bases outside the gene matches: 7.

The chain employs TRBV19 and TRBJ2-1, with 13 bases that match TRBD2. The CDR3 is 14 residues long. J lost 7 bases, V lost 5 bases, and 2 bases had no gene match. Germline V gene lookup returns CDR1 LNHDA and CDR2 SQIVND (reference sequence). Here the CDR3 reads CASSGTSGVNEQFF. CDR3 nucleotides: TGTGCCAGTAGTGGGACTAGCGGGGTAAATGAGCAGTTCTTC.

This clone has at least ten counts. For the CDR3, the DNA is TGTGCCAGCAGCTTAACGTCTGGGGGGATCAGCGGGAATACGCAGTATTTT. It encodes CASSLTSGGISGNTQYF. The chain carries TRBV11-2 and TRBJ2-3; 7 bases map to TRBD2. The CDR3 sequence is 17 residues long. Germline trimming cut 2 bases from V and 7 bases from J; bases unmatched to any gene: 15. Germline CDR1 SGHAT, CDR2 FQNNGV.

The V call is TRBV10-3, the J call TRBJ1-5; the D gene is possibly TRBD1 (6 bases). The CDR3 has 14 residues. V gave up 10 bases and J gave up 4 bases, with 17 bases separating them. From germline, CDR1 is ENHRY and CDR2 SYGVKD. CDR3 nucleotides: TGTGCCACCGAAAGCAGGGGCTCTAATCAGCCCCAGCATTTT. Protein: CATESRGSNQPQHF.

The CDR3 is CASSMTGSQETQYF. The CDR3 DNA sequence: TGTGCCAGTAGTATGACAGGGTCTCAAGAGACCCAGTACTTC. The rearrangement uses TRBV19 and TRBJ2-5; 7 nucleotides line up with TRBD1. The germline V gene encodes CDR1 LNHDA and CDR2 SQIVND (reference sequence). The CDR3 is 14 amino acids. V was pared by 3 bases and J by 2 bases, with 3 bases of the junction left unmatched. The variable domain in full, with the rest retrieved from reference TRBV19 and TRBJ2-5, is DGGITQSPKYLFRKEGQNVTLSCEQNLNHDAMYWYRQDPGQGLRLIYYSQIVNDFQKGDIAEGYSVSREKKESFPLTVTSAQKNPTAFYLCASSMTGSQETQYFGPGTRLLVL.

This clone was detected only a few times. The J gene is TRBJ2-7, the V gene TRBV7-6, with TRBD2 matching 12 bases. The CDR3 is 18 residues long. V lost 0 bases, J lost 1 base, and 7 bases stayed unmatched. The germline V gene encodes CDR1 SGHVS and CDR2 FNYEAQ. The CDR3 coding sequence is TGTGCCAGCAGCTTAGCGGCGACTAGCGGGGGACAGTCCTACGAGCAGTACTTC. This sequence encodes CASSLAATSGGQSYEQYF. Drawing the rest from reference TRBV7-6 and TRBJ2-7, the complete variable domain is GAGVSQSPRYKVTKRGQDVALRCDPISGHVSLYWYRQALGQGPEFLTYFNYEAQQDKSGLPNDRFSAERPEGSISTLTIQRTEQRDSAMYRCASSLAATSGGQSYEQYFGPGTRLTVT.

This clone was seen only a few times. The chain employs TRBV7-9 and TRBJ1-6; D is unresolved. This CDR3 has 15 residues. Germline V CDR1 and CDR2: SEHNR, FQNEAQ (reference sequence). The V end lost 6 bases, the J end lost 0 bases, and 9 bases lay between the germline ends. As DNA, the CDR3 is TGTGCCAGCAGGCTCACGAGCTCCTATAATTCACCCCTCCACTTT. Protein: CASRLTSSYNSPLHF.

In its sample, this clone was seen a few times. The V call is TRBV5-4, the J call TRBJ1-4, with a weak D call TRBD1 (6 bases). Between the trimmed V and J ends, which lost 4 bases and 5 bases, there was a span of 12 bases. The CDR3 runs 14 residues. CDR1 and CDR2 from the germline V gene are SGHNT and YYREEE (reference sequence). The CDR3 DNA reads TGTGCCAGCAGCGTAGGACAGTCAAATGAAAAACTGTTTTTT. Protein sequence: CASSVGQSNEKLFF.

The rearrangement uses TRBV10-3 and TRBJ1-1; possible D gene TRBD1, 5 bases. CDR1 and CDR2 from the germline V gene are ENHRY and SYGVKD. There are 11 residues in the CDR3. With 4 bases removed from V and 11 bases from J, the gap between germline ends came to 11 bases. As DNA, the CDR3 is TGTGCCATCAGTGGGGGCGAAAGGGCTTTCTTT. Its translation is CAISGGERAFF.

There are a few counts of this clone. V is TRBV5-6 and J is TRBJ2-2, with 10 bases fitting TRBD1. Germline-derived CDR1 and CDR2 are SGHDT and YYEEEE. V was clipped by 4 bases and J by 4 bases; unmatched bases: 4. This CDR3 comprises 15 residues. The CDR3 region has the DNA TGTGCCAGCAGCGGGAGGACAGGGGGCACCGGGGAGCTGTTTTTT. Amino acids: CASSGRTGGTGELFF.

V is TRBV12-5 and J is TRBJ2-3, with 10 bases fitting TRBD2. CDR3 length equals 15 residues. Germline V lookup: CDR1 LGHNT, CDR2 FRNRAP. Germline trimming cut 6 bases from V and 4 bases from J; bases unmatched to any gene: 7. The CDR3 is CASGPTSGWADTQYF. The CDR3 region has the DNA TGTGCTAGTGGCCCGACTAGCGGGTGGGCAGATACGCAGTATTTT.

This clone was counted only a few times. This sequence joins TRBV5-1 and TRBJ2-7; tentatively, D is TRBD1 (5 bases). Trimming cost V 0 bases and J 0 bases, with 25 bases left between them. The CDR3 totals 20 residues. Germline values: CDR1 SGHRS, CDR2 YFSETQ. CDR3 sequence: CASSLAPAGKRGLASYEQYF. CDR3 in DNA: TGCGCCAGCAGCTTGGCCCCGGCAGGGAAAAGGGGTTTAGCCTCCTACGAGCAGTACTTC.

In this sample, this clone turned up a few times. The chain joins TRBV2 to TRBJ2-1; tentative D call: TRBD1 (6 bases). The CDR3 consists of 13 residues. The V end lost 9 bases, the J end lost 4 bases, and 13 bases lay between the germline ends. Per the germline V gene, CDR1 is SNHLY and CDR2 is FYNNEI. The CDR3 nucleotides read TGTGCCAGGGCCCGGGGACAATACAATGAGCAGTTCTTC. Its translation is CARARGQYNEQFF.

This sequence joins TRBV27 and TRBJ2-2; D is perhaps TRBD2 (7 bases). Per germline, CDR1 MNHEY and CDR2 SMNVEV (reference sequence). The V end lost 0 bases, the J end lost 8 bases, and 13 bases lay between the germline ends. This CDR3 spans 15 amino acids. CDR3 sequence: CASSLSSRGAGELFF. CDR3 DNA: TGTGCCAGCAGTTTATCGAGTCGGGGGGCTGGGGAGCTGTTTTTT.

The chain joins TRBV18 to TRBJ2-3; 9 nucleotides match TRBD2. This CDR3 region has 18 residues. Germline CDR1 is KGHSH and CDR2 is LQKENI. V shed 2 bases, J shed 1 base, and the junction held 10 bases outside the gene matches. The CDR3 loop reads CASSPTGRLAGGTDTQYF. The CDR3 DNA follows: TGTGCCAGCTCACCAACGGGCCGGTTAGCGGGGGGCACAGATACGCAGTATTTT.

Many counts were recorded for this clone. CDR3 coding DNA: TGTGCCAGCTCAGCGTTGGTCGGGGAGCTGTTTTTT. Amino acids: CASSALVGELFF. The gene calls are TRBV18 and TRBJ2-2; D is uncertain. V was pared by 5 bases and J by 7 bases, with 8 bases between. This CDR3 has 12 amino acids. Germline-derived CDR1 and CDR2 are KGHSH and LQKENI.

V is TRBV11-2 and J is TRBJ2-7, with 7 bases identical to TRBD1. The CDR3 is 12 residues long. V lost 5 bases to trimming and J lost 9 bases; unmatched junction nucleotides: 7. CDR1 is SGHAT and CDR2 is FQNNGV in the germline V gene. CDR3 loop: CASSHETGAQYF. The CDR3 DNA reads TGTGCCAGCAGCCATGAAACAGGGGCGCAGTACTTC.

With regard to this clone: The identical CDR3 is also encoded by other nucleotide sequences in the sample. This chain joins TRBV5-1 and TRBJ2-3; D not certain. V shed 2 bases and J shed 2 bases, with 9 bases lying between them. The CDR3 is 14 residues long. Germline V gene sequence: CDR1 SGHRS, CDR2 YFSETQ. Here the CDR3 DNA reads TGCGCCAGCAGCTTAGGAGAGCCCACAGATACGCAGTATTTT. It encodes CASSLGEPTDTQYF.

In DNA form, the CDR3 reads TGTGCCAGCAGCGTAGGCCCCCCTTCCCGCACGGGCACTGAAGCTTTCTTT. The encoded protein is CASSVGPPSRTGTEAFF. V usage is TRBV9 and J usage is TRBJ1-1; D is unclear. V was cut by 0 bases and J by 4 bases, with 19 bases left in between. Germline values: CDR1 SGDLS, CDR2 YYNGEE. CDR3 size: 17 residues. Full variable domain (remainder filled in from reference TRBV9 and TRBJ1-1): DSGVTQTPKHLITATGQRVTLRCSPRSGDLSVYWYQQSLDQGLQFLIQYYNGEERAKGNILERFSAQQFPDLHSELNLSSLELGDSALYFCASSVGPPSRTGTEAFFGQGTRLTVV.